A selection of T cell receptor beta chains follows, all from one sample in a study of blood T cell repertoires in COVID-19. TCRdb's table, derived via immunoSEQ multiplex PCR, lists solely in-frame clones and lacks some. The sample yields approximately 300,000 clones, roughly 90% seen once. The sample taken for sequencing was peripheral blood. The receptors derive from a woman in her forties or fifties with active or convalescent COVID-19. Each CDR3 is given with its conserved first and last residue. The D gene is left open where the match is weak. Expanded clones are given a class, and other clones once, few, many or no size at all.

d_call j_call v_call clone_size cdr3_aa cdr3_nt
- TRBJ2-2 TRBV7-8 once CASSFVTGELFF TGTGCCAGCAGCTTCGTTACCGGGGAGCTGTTTTTT
TRBD1 TRBJ1-1 TRBV5-4 - CASSDQGQMNTEAFF TGTGCCAGCAGCGACCAGGGACAGATGAACACTGAAGCTTTCTTT
TRBD1 TRBJ1-1 TRBV4-1 - CASSLTLGTGTAKNTEAFF TGCGCCAGCAGCCTCACACTCGGGACAGGGACCGCCAAGAACACTGAAGCTTTCTTT
TRBD1 TRBJ2-2 TRBV30 - CAWSALRQGLFTGELFF TGTGCCTGGAGTGCCCTCCGACAGGGCCTTTTCACCGGGGAGCTGTTTTTT
- TRBJ1-2 TRBV28 - CASSFTGYGYTF TGTGCCAGCAGTTTTACAGGGTATGGCTACACCTTC
- TRBJ1-5 TRBV3-1/TRBV3-2 - CASSQGGHNQPQHF TGTGCCAGCAGCCAAGGGGGCCATAATCAGCCCCAGCATTTT
- TRBJ1-1 TRBV3-1/TRBV3-2 - CASSQDLGNTEAFF TGTGCCAGCAGCCAAGATCTCGGGAACACTGAAGCTTTCTTT
- TRBJ1-6 TRBV7-9 - CASSLAPDSPLHF TGTGCCAGCAGCTTAGCGCCGGATTCACCCCTCCACTTT
- TRBJ2-7 TRBV27 - CASRPSGQLSYEQYF TGTGCCAGCAGACCGAGTGGACAGCTCTCCTACGAGCAGTACTTC
TRBD1 TRBJ1-2 TRBV4-3 - CASSQRDRIVYGYTF TGCGCCAGCAGCCAACGGGACAGAATTGTCTATGGCTACACCTTC
TRBD1 TRBJ2-7 TRBV6-5 - CASKPTGTEPYEQYF TGTGCCAGCAAACCCACAGGGACAGAACCTTACGAGCAGTACTTC
- TRBJ1-4 TRBV3-1/TRBV3-2 - CASSQRGGNEKLFF TGTGCCAGCAGCCAACGGGGAGGGAACGAAAAACTGTTTTTT
- TRBJ1-6 TRBV4-2 - CASSQDWGGFSPLHF TGTGCCAGCAGCCAAGATTGGGGGGGCTTTTCACCCCTCCACTTT
TRBD2 TRBJ2-5 TRBV30 once CAWSVELAKETQYF TGTGCCTGGAGTGTAGAACTAGCGAAAGAGACCCAGTACTTC
- TRBJ1-4 TRBV5-5 few CASSLPRSNEKLFF TGTGCCAGCAGCCTTCCCAGAAGTAATGAAAAACTGTTTTTT
TRBD1 TRBJ1-3 TRBV6-5 - CASSYGTGGGNTIYF TGTGCCAGCAGTTACGGTACAGGGGGTGGAAACACCATATATTTT
- TRBJ1-3 TRBV18 - CASSPRQDGNTIYF TGTGCCAGCTCACCACGACAGGACGGAAACACCATATATTTT
- TRBJ2-7 TRBV5-6 - CASSRDGKGIYEQYF TGTGCCAGCAGCCGAGACGGGAAAGGGATTTACGAGCAGTACTTC
TRBD1 TRBJ1-2 TRBV18 - CASSPDRFHYGYTF TGTGCCAGCTCGCCGGACAGGTTCCACTATGGCTACACCTTC
- TRBJ1-4 TRBV7-9 - CASSLASGLRSNEKLFF TGTGCCAGCAGCTTAGCGTCAGGGTTGCGGTCTAATGAAAAACTGTTTTTT
- TRBJ1-3 TRBV25-1 - CASSGGRVSGNTIYF TGTGCCAGCAGTGGGGGGAGGGTCTCTGGAAACACCATATATTTT
- TRBJ1-2 TRBV10-3 - CAISDPGGKSYGYTF TGTGCCATCAGTGACCCCGGGGGAAAGAGTTATGGCTACACCTTC
- TRBJ2-1 TRBV2 - CASSEARAPYNEQFF TGTGCCAGCAGTGAAGCCAGGGCCCCCTACAATGAGCAGTTCTTC
- TRBJ1-2 TRBV15 - CATSRGAGRGSDGYTF TGTGCCACCAGCCGGGGGGCAGGGAGAGGCTCTGATGGCTACACCTTC
TRBD2 TRBJ2-2 TRBV27 - CASSLVGVGGAGELFF TGTGCCAGCAGTTTAGTTGGCGTGGGGGGGGCCGGGGAGCTGTTTTTT
TRBD2 TRBJ2-7 TRBV7-3 - CASSFVQIAGAKAAYEQYF TGTGCCAGCAGCTTCGTACAAATAGCGGGAGCCAAGGCGGCCTACGAGCAGTACTTC
- TRBJ1-3 TRBV18 - CASSPGQGASGNTIYF TGTGCCAGCTCACCTGGCCAGGGTGCTTCTGGAAACACCATATATTTT
TRBD1 TRBJ1-6 TRBV13 - CASSLGTGVLHF TGTGCCAGCAGCTTAGGGACAGGGGTCCTCCACTTT